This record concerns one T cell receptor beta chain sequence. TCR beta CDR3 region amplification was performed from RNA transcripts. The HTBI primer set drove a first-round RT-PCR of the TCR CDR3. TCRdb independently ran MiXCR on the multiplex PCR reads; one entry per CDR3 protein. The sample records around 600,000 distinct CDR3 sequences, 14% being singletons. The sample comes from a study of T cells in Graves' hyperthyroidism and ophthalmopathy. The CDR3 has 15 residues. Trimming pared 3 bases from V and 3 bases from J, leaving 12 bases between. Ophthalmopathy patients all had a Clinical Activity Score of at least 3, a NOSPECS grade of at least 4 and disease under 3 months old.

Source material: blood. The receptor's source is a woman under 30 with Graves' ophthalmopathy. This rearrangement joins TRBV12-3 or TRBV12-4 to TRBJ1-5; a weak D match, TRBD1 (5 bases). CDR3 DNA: TGTGCCAGCAGTTTCGGGCAGGGCCCCAATCAGCCCCAGCATTTT. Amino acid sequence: CASSFGQGPNQPQHF.